The present entry profiles one T cell receptor (beta chain) with its context. Its antigen is not known. The sample is drawn from a study of T cell repertoires in cytomegalovirus infection. Study-wide background: CMV epitopes in the study were HLA-C-restricted (recently identified) and HLA-B-restricted (well studied). In public TCR beta signatures, there were indications of both CMV infection and matching HLA type.

TCRdb reanalysed the reads using MiXCR and keeps one entry per CDR3 protein. The sample holds around 570,000 distinct CDR3 sequences, about 40% seen once. The germline V gene has CDR1 DFQATT and CDR2 SNEGSKA (reference sequence). The CDR3 runs to 18 residues. Losses at the gene ends were 4 bases for V and 0 bases for J; bases not matched to a gene: 13. This chain joins TRBV20-1 and TRBJ2-7, with TRBD1 matching 12 bases. The receptor was derived from a human donor in good health (CMV status not recorded). Some clones in this sample may be carry-over from other donors' samples. Material: cultured PBMCs, obtained from culture after CMV antigen stimulation. Written as DNA, the CDR3 is TGCAGTGCTAACCGCTGGGACAGGGGGCGACCGAGCTCCTACGAGCAGTACTTC. Translation gives CSANRWDRGRPSSYEQYF.